This T cell receptor beta chain originates from a study of T cells after yellow fever vaccination. MiXCR, applied by TCRdb to the 5' RACE reads, yields one record per CDR3 protein. The sample lists just under 600,000 distinct CDR3 sequences, less than 15% seen once, with roughly an eighth in the top ten. The CDR3 spans 14 residues. V lost 2 bases, J lost 13 bases, and 8 bases stayed unmatched. CDR1 ENHRY and CDR2 SYGVKD come from the germline V gene. Specimen: PBMCs, collected on the day of the yellow fever booster vaccination. The chain recombines TRBV10-3 with TRBJ2-1, with 10 bases matching TRBD2. This TCR derives from a man younger than 45 who received the YFV17D yellow fever vaccine. The CDR3 region has the DNA TGTGCCATCAGTGAGGAGAGGACTAGCGGAATCCAGTTCTTC. This encodes CAISEERTSGIQFF.